One sample yielded the 7 T cell receptor beta chains listed below, sequenced in a study of Ad26.COV2.S vaccination and SARS-CoV-2 variants. Method: immunoSEQ multiplex PCR; TCRdb's copy keeps in-frame clones and lacks some. The sample holds some 400,000 clones, over 75% seen once. The treatment is: some 19 received Ad26.COV2.S at low or high dose, single or two shots; roughly five received placebo; per-sample allocation not given. The samples were gathered on day 63 after the first injection of vaccine or placebo. Sequenced here: peripheral blood, sampled in a trial of Ad26.COV2.S vaccine versus placebo. The receptors originated from a person aged 18-60 years who received the Ad26.COV2.S COVID-19 vaccine or a placebo.

This clone came up once. The chain carries TRBV6-5 and TRBJ1-1; TRBD1 might be the D (5 bases). The germline gives CDR1 MNHEY, CDR2 SVGAGI. This CDR3 contains 13 residues. V was trimmed by 9 bases and J by 6 bases, leaving 17 bases between them. The CDR3 reads CASTAGGVSEAFF. The CDR3 DNA is TGTGCCAGTACCGCCGGGGGGGTATCTGAAGCTTTCTTT.

The chain uses TRBV28 and TRBJ2-7; D might be TRBD1 (6 bases). Germline loops: CDR1 MDHEN, CDR2 SYDVKM. The germline V and J ends were trimmed by 11 bases and 2 bases, with 13 bases remaining between them. The CDR3 spans 12 residues. In DNA form, the CDR3 reads TGTGCCGCTCAGGGGAGCCCCTACGAGCAGTACTTC. Its translation: CAAQGSPYEQYF.

The chain recombines TRBV29-1 with TRBJ2-3, with D possibly being TRBD2 (6 bases). Deletions cut 8 bases from V and 4 bases from J, with 16 bases between. CDR3 length: 13 amino acids. Germline V gene lookup returns CDR1 SQVTM and CDR2 ANQGSEA. The CDR3 bases are TGCAGCTACCTAAATAGCGGTCCAGATACGCAGTATTTT. Translating it yields CSYLNSGPDTQYF.

Only one count was recorded for this clone. The chain couples TRBV15 to TRBJ1-1; no firm D call. The CDR3 is 13 amino acids. Trimming shortened V by 6 bases and J by 2 bases, and 10 bases separated the two germline ends. CDR1 LNHNV and CDR2 YYDKDF come from the germline V gene (reference sequence). This CDR3 reads CATSLHGNTEAFF. CDR3 coding DNA: TGTGCCACCAGTTTACACGGAAACACTGAAGCTTTCTTT. The whole variable domain, filled in from reference TRBV15 and TRBJ1-1, reads DAMVIQNPRYQVTQFGKPVTLSCSQTLNHNVMYWYQQKSSQAPKLLFHYYDKDFNNEADTPDNFQSRRPNTSFCFLDIRSPGLGDTAMYLCATSLHGNTEAFFGQGTRLTVV.

The V and J genes are TRBV2 and TRBJ1-2, with D perhaps TRBD1 (5 bases). Per the germline V gene, CDR1 is SNHLY and CDR2 is FYNNEI. There are 12 residues in the CDR3. The V gene lost 4 bases and the J gene lost 4 bases, with 7 bases spanning the gap. The CDR3 here is CASSAGLYGYTF. CDR3 nucleotides: TGTGCCAGCAGTGCAGGGCTCTATGGCTACACCTTC.

The gene calls are TRBV5-4 and TRBJ2-5; a possible D gene is TRBD2 (6 bases). From germline, CDR1 is SGHNT and CDR2 YYREEE (reference sequence). This CDR3 is built from 15 residues. Trimming cost V 7 bases and J 2 bases, with 18 bases left between them. Here the CDR3 reads CASGIGSGTQETQYF. In DNA, the CDR3 is TGTGCCAGCGGGATAGGTAGCGGTACTCAAGAGACCCAGTACTTC.

The V gene is TRBV5-1, the J gene TRBJ2-5; D gene unclear. Trimming cost V 4 bases and J 5 bases, with 9 bases left between them. Germline values: CDR1 SGHRS, CDR2 YFSETQ. The CDR3 consists of 12 residues. CDR3 coding DNA: TGCGCCAGCAGCCTATCAACGGAGACCCAGTACTTC. Translation gives CASSLSTETQYF.